The next 28 T cell receptor beta chains were all read from a single sample in a study of blood T cell repertoires in COVID-19. TCRdb's copy holds only in-frame clones and misses some; the assay was immunoSEQ multiplex PCR. The table includes roughly 200,000 clones, over 75% detected once. The sequenced sample consisted of peripheral blood. These receptor sequences come from a man aged 45-65 years who had recovered from COVID-19.

This chain joins TRBV19 and TRBJ2-7, with D tentatively TRBD1 (5 bases). CDR1 and CDR2 (germline): LNHDA, SQIVND (reference sequence). V was pared by 4 bases and J by 6 bases, with 10 bases between. This CDR3 spans 12 amino acids. The CDR3, as DNA: TGTGCCAGTAGTACTTTAAGGGGCGAGCAGTACTTC. Protein product: CASSTLRGEQYF.

The gene calls are TRBV28 and TRBJ1-5; D might be TRBD1 (5 bases). Germline V lookup: CDR1 MDHEN, CDR2 SYDVKM. The CDR3 consists of 15 residues. V shed 3 bases and J shed 2 bases, with 11 bases lying between them. The CDR3: CASSFRGLGNQPQHF. CDR3 in DNA: TGTGCCAGCAGTTTTAGGGGCTTGGGCAATCAGCCCCAGCATTTT. Looking up the rest from reference TRBV28 and TRBJ1-5 gives the full variable domain: DVKVTQSSRYLVKRTGEKVFLECVQDMDHENMFWYRQDPGLGLRLIYFSYDVKMKEKGDIPEGYSVSREKKERFSLILESASTNQTSMYLCASSFRGLGNQPQHFGDGTRLSIL.

For this clone: Relative to the germline gene, one junction end is altered; a read error may explain this. The chain employs TRBV5-4 and TRBJ2-5, with 8 bases fitting TRBD1. Germline values: CDR1 SGHNT, CDR2 YYREEE (reference sequence). CDR3 length: 16 amino acids. CDR3 amino acids: CASSLDLGTGEETQYF. CDR3 in DNA: TGTGCCAGCAGCTTGGACTTGGGGACAGGCGAAGAAACCCAGTACTTC.

This chain connects TRBV30 to TRBJ2-2, with TRBD1 identical over 7 bases. J was trimmed by 1 base and V by 7 bases; bases with no gene match: 6. CDR1 is GTSNPN, CDR2 SVGIG, per germline (reference sequence). This CDR3 region has 14 residues. The CDR3, as DNA: TGTGCCTTTCCGGGACAGCTGAACACCGGGGAGCTGTTTTTT. Translation: CAFPGQLNTGELFF.

The V call is TRBV4-1, the J call TRBJ1-2; TRBD1 aligns across 8 bases. Trimming cost V 0 bases and J 6 bases; bases outside gene matches: 9. This CDR3 spans 16 amino acids. Germline V gene lookup returns CDR1 MGHRA and CDR2 YSYEKL. For the CDR3, the DNA is TGCGCCAGCAGCCAAGAGGACAGGGTGTGGGTCGATGGCTACACCTTC. This translates into CASSQEDRVWVDGYTF.

This chain joins TRBV3-1 (or the pseudogene TRBV3-2) and TRBJ1-2; the D gene is possibly TRBD1 (6 bases). The germline V and J ends were trimmed by 4 bases and 0 bases, with 9 bases remaining between them. The germline V gene has CDR1 LGHDT and CDR2 YNNKEL (reference sequence). The CDR3 contains 14 residues. The CDR3, as DNA: TGTGCCAGCAGCCCCCGACAGGCTAACTATGGCTACACCTTC. Its translation is CASSPRQANYGYTF.

The V gene is TRBV28, the J gene TRBJ2-7, with unresolved D. CDR1 is MDHEN, CDR2 SYDVKM, per germline. V was pared by 10 bases and J by 2 bases, with 12 bases between. The CDR3 runs to 12 residues. The CDR3: CAIVASTYEQYF. CDR3 DNA: TGTGCCATCGTGGCCTCCACCTACGAGCAGTACTTC.

The chain's CDR3 is CSVEGQGFGYTF. The CDR3 DNA reads as TGCAGCGTTGAAGGACAGGGATTTGGCTACACCTTC. This rearrangement joins TRBV29-1 to TRBJ1-2; TRBD1 agrees at 7 bases. The CDR3 spans 12 residues. Germline CDR1 reads SQVTM; CDR2 reads ANQGSEA. Unmatched junction bases numbered 3, after V lost 1 base and J lost 7 bases.

V gene TRBV9 combines with J gene TRBJ2-7; D is undetermined. CDR1 is SGDLS, CDR2 YYNGEE, per germline. Deletions cut 0 bases from V and 6 bases from J, with 10 bases between. This CDR3 is 13 amino acids long. CDR3 sequence (DNA): TGTGCCAGCAGCGTAGCAACTAAGAGCGAGCAGTACTTC. Its protein is CASSVATKSEQYF.

The chain uses TRBV6-6 and TRBJ1-1, with D maybe TRBD1 (6 bases). V gave up 6 bases and J gave up 4 bases, with 12 bases separating them. This CDR3 comprises 13 residues. Germline-derived CDR1 and CDR2 are MNHNY and SVGAGI (reference sequence). The CDR3 DNA reads as TGTGCCAGCAGATTACAGGGCACCACTGAAGCTTTCTTT. This encodes CASRLQGTTEAFF.

The J gene is TRBJ2-1, the V gene TRBV7-9; D gene uncertain. This CDR3 has 14 amino acids. Trimming pared 3 bases from V and 5 bases from J, leaving 11 bases between. CDR1 is SEHNR, CDR2 FQNEAQ, per germline (reference sequence). CDR3 in amino acids: CASSFNFDNNEQFF. CDR3 nucleotides: TGTGCCAGCAGCTTTAATTTTGACAACAATGAGCAGTTCTTC.

This clone was counted once. The genes are TRBV20-1 and TRBJ2-1; possible D gene TRBD1, 6 bases. CDR3 length: 11 residues. Germline values: CDR1 DFQATT, CDR2 SNEGSKA (reference sequence). Trimming took off 6 bases at V and 8 bases at J, with 11 bases between the two ends. The CDR3 DNA is TGCAGTGCCCAAACAGGGTATGAGCAGTTCTTC. The encoded protein is CSAQTGYEQFF.

The count of this clone is one. The CDR3 DNA reads TGCGCCAGCAGCCAAACGACAGGCCTCAATCAGCCCCAGCATTTT. Encoded protein: CASSQTTGLNQPQHF. The rearrangement joins TRBV5-1 to TRBJ1-5, with D perhaps TRBD1 (6 bases). The CDR3 loop spans 15 amino acids. V lost 4 bases and J 3 bases, leaving 14 bases between the germline ends. Germline CDR1 reads SGHRS; CDR2 reads YFSETQ.

This clone was counted a few times. The rearrangement links TRBV6-5 to TRBJ2-7, with D possibly being TRBD2 (5 bases). The germline CDR1 and CDR2 sequences are MNHEY and SVGAGI. Trimming took off 2 bases at V and 1 base at J, with 9 bases between the two ends. The length of the CDR3 is 14 residues. The CDR3 coding sequence is TGTGCCAGCAGTTACCGGGAACCTTCCTACGAGCAGTACTTC. Translation gives CASSYREPSYEQYF.

V gene TRBV19 combines with J gene TRBJ2-3; 12 nucleotides line up with TRBD2. This CDR3 has 15 amino acids. V trimming: 6 bases; J trimming: 4 bases; junction bases outside the gene matches: 5. Germline loops: CDR1 LNHDA, CDR2 SQIVND (reference sequence). The CDR3 here is CASSRTSGKADTQYF. For the CDR3, the DNA is TGTGCCAGTAGCAGGACTAGCGGGAAGGCAGATACGCAGTATTTT.

In DNA, the CDR3 is TGTGCCAGCAGTTTAAGCGGGGGAGGCCCCCCTTACGAGCAGTACTTC. Protein product: CASSLSGGGPPYEQYF. This chain links TRBV27 with TRBJ2-7; TRBD2 matches at 8 bases. Losses at the gene ends were 2 bases for V and 4 bases for J; bases not matched to a gene: 10. The CDR3 covers 16 residues. Germline CDR1 reads MNHEY; CDR2 reads SMNVEV (reference sequence).

The chain links TRBV6-5 to TRBJ2-7; the match to TRBD1 covers 8 bases. From germline, CDR1 is MNHEY and CDR2 SVGAGI. V trimming: 6 bases; J trimming: 5 bases; junction bases outside the gene matches: 9. This CDR3 region has 14 residues. The CDR3 loop reads CASRISTGADEQYF. Here the CDR3 DNA reads TGTGCCAGCAGAATCTCGACAGGGGCAGACGAGCAGTACTTC.

This clone was seen more than once but under ten times. V is TRBV10-3 and J is TRBJ2-7, with D unclear. Trimming removed 3 bases at V and 4 bases at J, with 10 bases between. The CDR3 covers 13 residues. Per the germline V gene, CDR1 is ENHRY and CDR2 is SYGVKD. CDR3 DNA: TGTGCCATCAGTGATAAACCTAATTACGAGCAGTACTTC. Encoded protein: CAISDKPNYEQYF.

The gene calls are TRBV28 and TRBJ2-7, with D possibly TRBD1 on 7 matching bases. The CDR3 runs 15 residues. V lost 11 bases to trimming and J lost 3 bases, with 23 bases between them. Germline CDR1 and CDR2: MDHEN and SYDVKM. The CDR3 sequence: CAPWTGGVPSYEQYF. The CDR3 nucleotides read TGTGCCCCATGGACAGGCGGGGTCCCCAGCTACGAGCAGTACTTC.

In DNA form, the CDR3 reads TGCTCTGTCGATAGGGCGGGACAGGACACCGGGGAGCTGTTTTTT. This gives the protein CSVDRAGQDTGELFF. The chain couples TRBV23-1 to TRBJ2-2; 8 nucleotides match TRBD1. TRBV23-1 is treated as an ORF (open reading frame) with a function not yet certain. CDR3 length: 15 residues.

The chain couples TRBV18 to TRBJ1-1; D remains ambiguous. The V gene's germline CDR1 is KGHSH and CDR2 LQKENI. Between the trimmed V and J ends, which lost 3 bases and 2 bases, there was a span of 10 bases. The CDR3 extends over 14 amino acids. The CDR3 nucleotides are TGTGCCAGCTCACCTGGTTCGACAAACACTGAAGCTTTCTTT. Its translation: CASSPGSTNTEAFF.

This clone was detected only a few times. This rearrangement joins TRBV7-6 to TRBJ2-7; 12 positions agree with TRBD2. Trimming took 1 base from V and 1 from J; bases not matched to a gene: 2. CDR3 size: 16 residues. CDR1 and CDR2 (germline): SGHVS, FNYEAQ. The chain's CDR3 is CASSLGGLAGSYEQYF. In nucleotides, the CDR3 is TGTGCCAGCAGCTTAGGGGGACTAGCGGGTTCCTACGAGCAGTACTTC.

The chain uses TRBV4-1 and TRBJ2-1; possibly TRBD1 for D (6 bases). The V end was cut by 3 bases, the J end by 1 base, with 10 bases between. There are 15 residues in the CDR3. CDR1 MGHRA and CDR2 YSYEKL come from the germline V gene. CDR3 sequence reads: CASSQTGLSYNEQFF. The DNA for the CDR3 is TGCGCCAGCAGCCAGACAGGCCTTTCCTACAATGAGCAGTTCTTC.

The chain uses TRBV7-9 and TRBJ1-2; TRBD1 agrees at 11 bases. The trim removed 3 bases at V and 8 bases at J, leaving 5 bases unmatched. Per the germline V gene, CDR1 is SEHNR and CDR2 is FQNEAQ (reference sequence). The CDR3 has 14 residues. The CDR3 loop is CASSFGQGARGYTF. The CDR3 DNA is TGTGCCAGCAGCTTTGGACAGGGGGCACGGGGCTACACCTTC.

This clone has a single count. The V gene is TRBV7-9, the J gene TRBJ1-1; a possible D gene is TRBD1 (5 bases). CDR1 and CDR2 from the germline V gene are SEHNR and FQNEAQ (reference sequence). The CDR3 runs 12 residues. Deletions cut 4 bases from V and 7 bases from J, with 10 bases between. The CDR3 DNA follows: TGTGCCAGCAGCTCGGGGGGACTTGAAGCTTTCTTT. As protein: CASSSGGLEAFF.

This clone was seen once. This CDR3 is CASSRTLNYGYTF. CDR3 bases: TGTGCCAGCAGCAGGACACTGAACTATGGCTACACCTTC. This chain uses TRBV7-3 with TRBJ1-2; TRBD1 is a possible D gene (5 bases). V lost 5 bases and J lost 2, with 9 bases in between. The CDR3 length is 13 residues. Germline V gene lookup returns CDR1 SGHTA and CDR2 FQGTGA.

The CDR3 coding sequence is TGCGCCAGCAGCTTCAGACAGCTTGAAGAGACCCAGTACTTC. Protein sequence: CASSFRQLEETQYF. The chain employs TRBV5-1 and TRBJ2-5; maybe TRBD1 (5 bases). Germline V gene data show CDR1 as SGHRS and CDR2 as YFSETQ. Between the trimmed V and J ends, which lost 2 bases and 3 bases, there was a span of 11 bases. CDR3 length: 14 residues.

The chain couples TRBV5-1 to TRBJ2-7; D uncertain. Deletions cut 0 bases from V and 0 bases from J, with 13 bases between. CDR3 length equals 16 residues. Germline-derived CDR1 and CDR2 are SGHRS and YFSETQ. CDR3 region: CASSLGGGATSYEQYF. CDR3 sequence (DNA): TGCGCCAGCAGCTTGGGTGGCGGTGCGACCTCCTACGAGCAGTACTTC.